These 6 T cell receptor beta chains were sequenced from one sample in a study of T-cell reconstitution after alpha-beta-depleted transplantation in children. Researchers prepared the TCRbeta library using unique molecular identifiers, the study reports. Via MiXCR, TCRdb re-called the PCR reads, giving one row per CDR3 protein. This table has a few hundred thousand distinct CDR3 sequences, 25% to 30% appearing once. Sample: PBMCs, taken before TCRalphabeta/CD19-depleted stem cell transplant. The receptors come from a boy under three years old with Wiskott-Aldrich syndrome, due to receive a stem cell transplant.

The rearrangement uses TRBV2 and TRBJ2-1; D gene ambiguous. The V end lost 8 bases, the J end lost 10 bases, and 12 bases lay between the germline ends. Germline V lookup: CDR1 SNHLY, CDR2 FYNNEI. The CDR3 length is 11 residues. The chain's CDR3 is CASGLGDEQFF. The CDR3, as DNA: TGTGCCAGCGGGCTAGGAGACGAGCAGTTCTTC.

The gene calls are TRBV5-1 and TRBJ2-4; possibly TRBD1 or TRBD2 for D (6 bases each). V lost 4 bases to trimming and J lost 8 bases, with 22 bases between them. This CDR3 spans 16 amino acids. Germline CDR1 and CDR2: SGHRS and YFSETQ. The CDR3 region has the DNA TGCGCCAGCAGCCCCGCGGACAGAGCGGGTCAGGACATTCAGTACTTC. Its protein is CASSPADRAGQDIQYF.

In this sample, this clonotype turned up a few times. One end of the junction does not line up with germline, which may come from a read error. J is TRBJ2-1 and V is TRBV30; possibly TRBD1 for D (5 bases). Germline lookup yields CDR1 GTSNPN and CDR2 SVGIG (reference sequence). CDR3 size: 13 residues. The CDR3 spells CAWSIGEHLPFCF. The CDR3, as DNA: TGTGCCTGGAGTATAGGGGAACATCTCCCTTTTTGCTTC.

This chain links TRBV2 with TRBJ2-6, with D maybe TRBD2 (5 bases). Trimming removed 2 bases at V and 2 bases at J, with 10 bases between. CDR1 is SNHLY, CDR2 FYNNEI, per germline. CDR3 length equals 16 residues. In DNA, the CDR3 is TGTGCCAGCAGTGAATCGAGGGTAACTGGGGCCAACGTCCTGACTTTC. Its translation: CASSESRVTGANVLTF.

This chain joins TRBV15 and TRBJ1-2; D is ambiguous. Germline loops: CDR1 LNHNV, CDR2 YYDKDF (reference sequence). With 0 bases removed from V and 4 bases from J, the gap between germline ends came to 3 bases. This CDR3 spans 12 amino acids. The CDR3 loop is CATSREGYGYTF. CDR3 nucleotide sequence: TGTGCCACCAGCAGAGAAGGCTATGGCTACACCTTC. The full variable domain, rest sourced from reference TRBV15 and TRBJ1-2, is DAMVIQNPRYQVTQFGKPVTLSCSQTLNHNVMYWYQQKSSQAPKLLFHYYDKDFNNEADTPDNFQSRRPNTSFCFLDIRSPGLGDTAMYLCATSREGYGYTFGSGTRLTVV.

The chain combines TRBV30 with TRBJ2-7; D uncertain. V gave up 0 bases and J gave up 6 bases, with 6 bases separating them. The CDR3 covers 11 residues. Per germline, CDR1 GTSNPN and CDR2 SVGIG (reference sequence). CDR3 coding DNA: TGTGCCTGGAGTGTACGGGCCGAGCAGTACTTC. Protein product: CAWSVRAEQYF.